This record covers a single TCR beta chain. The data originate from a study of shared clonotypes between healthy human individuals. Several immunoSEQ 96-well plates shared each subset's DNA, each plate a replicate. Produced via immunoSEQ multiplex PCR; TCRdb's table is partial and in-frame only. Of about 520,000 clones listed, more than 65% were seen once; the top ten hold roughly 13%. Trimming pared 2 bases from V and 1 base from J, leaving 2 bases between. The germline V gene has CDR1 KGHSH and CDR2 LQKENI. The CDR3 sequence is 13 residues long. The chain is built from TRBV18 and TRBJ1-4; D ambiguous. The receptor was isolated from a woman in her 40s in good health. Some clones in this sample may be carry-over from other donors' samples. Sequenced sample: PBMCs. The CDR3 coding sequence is TGTGCCAGCTCACCAGTAACTAATGAAAAACTGTTTTTT. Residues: CASSPVTNEKLFF.